This T cell receptor beta chain was identified during a study of cytomegalovirus exposure and HLA in healthy donors. In germline, CDR1 is SGHVS, CDR2 FNYEAQ. V lost 1 base to trimming and J lost 2 bases; unmatched junction nucleotides: 9. This CDR3 contains 17 residues. The PCR was carried out with 60 Vbeta primers and 13 Jbeta primers. The assay was immunoSEQ multiplex PCR, and TCRdb's table has in-frame clones only and misses some. The sample totals about 140,000 clones; its top ten clones hold approximately 2.6%. This clonotype was obtained from a man aged 35 to 55 in good health and CMV-seronegative. The source material was PBMCs. The V and J genes are TRBV7-6 and TRBJ2-7; 9 bases fit TRBD1. CDR3 amino acids: CASSLGGTRTGAYEQYF. The CDR3 nucleotides read TGTGCCAGCAGCTTAGGTGGGACCCGGACAGGGGCCTACGAGCAGTACTTC.